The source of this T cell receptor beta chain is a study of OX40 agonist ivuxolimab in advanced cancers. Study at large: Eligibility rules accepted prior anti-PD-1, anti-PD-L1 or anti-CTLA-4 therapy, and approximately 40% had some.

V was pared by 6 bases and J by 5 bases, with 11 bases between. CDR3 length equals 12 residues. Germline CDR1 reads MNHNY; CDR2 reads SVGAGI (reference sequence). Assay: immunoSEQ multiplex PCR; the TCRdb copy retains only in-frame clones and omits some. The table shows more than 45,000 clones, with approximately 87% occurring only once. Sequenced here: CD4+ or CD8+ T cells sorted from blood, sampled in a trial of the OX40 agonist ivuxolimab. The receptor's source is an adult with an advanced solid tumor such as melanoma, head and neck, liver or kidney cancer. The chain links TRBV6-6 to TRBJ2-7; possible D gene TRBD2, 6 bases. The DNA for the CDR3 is TGTGCCAGCAGGCCGGAGGGGCACGAGCAGTACTTC. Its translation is CASRPEGHEQYF.